The clone carrying this TCR beta chain was counted only a few times. Its antigen is as yet unknown. The sample comes from a study of CD8 T cells in ankylosing spondylitis. A single record per CDR3 protein comes from TCRdb applying MiXCR to the 5' RACE reads. The sample contains about 360,000 distinct CDR3 sequences, under 15% of which appear only once. Findings and limits, study-wide: One TCR beta motif, made up of eight highly homologous variants, appeared characteristic of ankylosing spondylitis blood.

Trimming removed 2 bases at V and 6 bases at J, with 10 bases between. Germline V gives CDR1 SEHNR, CDR2 FQNEAQ (reference sequence). The CDR3 contains 13 residues. This chain uses TRBV7-9 with TRBJ1-2; TRBD1 is a possible D gene (5 bases). The sequenced sample was blood, either unsorted or a sorted T cell fraction (not recorded which). The source of this sequence is a male donor with ankylosing spondylitis or in good health (not recorded which). CDR3 loop: CASSLRRDDGYTF. CDR3 DNA sequence: TGTGCCAGCAGCTTACGAAGGGACGATGGCTACACCTTC.